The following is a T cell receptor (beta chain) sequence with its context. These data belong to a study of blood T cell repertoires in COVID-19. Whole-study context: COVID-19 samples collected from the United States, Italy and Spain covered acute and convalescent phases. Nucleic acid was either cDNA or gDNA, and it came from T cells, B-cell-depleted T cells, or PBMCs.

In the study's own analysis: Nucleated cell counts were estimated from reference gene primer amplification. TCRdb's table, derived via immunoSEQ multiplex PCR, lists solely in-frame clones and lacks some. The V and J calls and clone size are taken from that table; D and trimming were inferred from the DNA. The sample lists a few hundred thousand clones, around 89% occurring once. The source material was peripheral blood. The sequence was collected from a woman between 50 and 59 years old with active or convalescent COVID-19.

CDR3 amino acids: CASSFYRDGTEAFF. The DNA for the CDR3 is TGTGCCAGCAGCTTTTACAGGGACGGGACTGAAGCTTTCTTT. This rearrangement joins TRBV5-6 to TRBJ1-1, with a weak D call TRBD1 (6 bases). The germline gives CDR1 SGHDT, CDR2 YYEEEE. V was clipped by 2 bases and J by 5 bases, with 13 bases between them. The CDR3 length is 14 residues.